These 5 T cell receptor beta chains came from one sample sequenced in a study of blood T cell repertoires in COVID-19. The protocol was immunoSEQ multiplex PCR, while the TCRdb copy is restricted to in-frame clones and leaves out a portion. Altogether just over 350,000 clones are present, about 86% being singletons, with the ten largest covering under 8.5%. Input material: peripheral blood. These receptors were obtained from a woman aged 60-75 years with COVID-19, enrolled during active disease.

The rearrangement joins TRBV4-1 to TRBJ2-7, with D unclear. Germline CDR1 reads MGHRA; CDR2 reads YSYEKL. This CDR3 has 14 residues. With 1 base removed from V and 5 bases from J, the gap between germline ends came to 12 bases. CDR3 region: CASSQVHLLHEQYF. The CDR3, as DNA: TGCGCCAGCAGCCAAGTACATCTGCTCCACGAGCAGTACTTC.

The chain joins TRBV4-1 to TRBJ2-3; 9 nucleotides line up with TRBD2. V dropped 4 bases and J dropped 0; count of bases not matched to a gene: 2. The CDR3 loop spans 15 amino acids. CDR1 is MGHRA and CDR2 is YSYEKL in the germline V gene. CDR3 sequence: CASSPTSGSTDTQYF. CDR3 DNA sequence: TGCGCCAGCAGCCCGACTAGCGGAAGCACAGATACGCAGTATTTT.

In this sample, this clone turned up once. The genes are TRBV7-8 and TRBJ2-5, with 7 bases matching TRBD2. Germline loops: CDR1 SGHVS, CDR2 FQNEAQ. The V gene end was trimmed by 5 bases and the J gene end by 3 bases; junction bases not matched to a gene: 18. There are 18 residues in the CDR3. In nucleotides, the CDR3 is TGTGCCAGCAGCCCGGGGGAGGGGCGGGCTACGCGGAAAGAGACCCAGTACTTC. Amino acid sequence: CASSPGEGRATRKETQYF.

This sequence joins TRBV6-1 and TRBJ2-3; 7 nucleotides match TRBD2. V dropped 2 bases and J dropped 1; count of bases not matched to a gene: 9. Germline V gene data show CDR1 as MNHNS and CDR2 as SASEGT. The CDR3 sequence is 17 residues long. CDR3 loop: CASSERLGRAGTDTQYF. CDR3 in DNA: TGTGCCAGCAGTGAAAGGTTAGGGAGGGCGGGCACAGATACGCAGTATTTT.

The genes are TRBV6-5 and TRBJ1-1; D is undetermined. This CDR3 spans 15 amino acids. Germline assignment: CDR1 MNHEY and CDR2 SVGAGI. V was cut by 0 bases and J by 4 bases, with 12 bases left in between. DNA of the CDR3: TGTGCCAGCAGTTACTCGTCCCAGTCGGGCACTGAAGCTTTCTTT. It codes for CASSYSSQSGTEAFF.